One and the same sample provided the 22 T cell receptor beta chains below, sequenced in a study of blood T cells in healthy people across ages. Together with a sample-barcoded 5' primer, a J-beta primer mix was included in a second PCR lasting roughly 6 to 12 cycles. TCRdb fed the 5' RACE reads into MiXCR, producing one record per CDR3 protein. The table has roughly 1 million distinct CDR3 sequences, approximately 26% seen once. These records were also assigned to another study, of T cells of mothers and their children.

Sequenced: blood. The receptors here all came from a girl aged 2-10 years in good health.

This rearrangement joins TRBV28 to TRBJ1-1; a weak D match, TRBD1 (5 bases). The germline gives CDR1 MDHEN, CDR2 SYDVKM. V shed 8 bases and J shed 1 base, with 14 bases lying between them. This CDR3 has 14 amino acids. The CDR3: CASEHLGENTEAFF. The CDR3 DNA is TGTGCCAGCGAGCATCTAGGGGAGAACACTGAAGCTTTCTTT.

The sample holds one count of this clonotype. The chain carries TRBV11-2 and TRBJ2-2; no firm D call. Trimming left V 5 bases short and J 9 bases short, with 10 bases between. The CDR3 loop spans 12 amino acids. Germline lookup yields CDR1 SGHAT and CDR2 FQNNGV. The CDR3 here is CASSRFDRELFF. The DNA for the CDR3 is TGTGCCAGCAGCCGATTCGACAGGGAGCTGTTTTTT.

There are a few counts of this clonotype. For the CDR3, the DNA is TGCAGCGACGGAGGGGGGACGCGACACCCAATTGAAAACTATGGCTACACCTTC. It encodes CSDGGGTRHPIENYGYTF. The genes are TRBV29-1 and TRBJ1-2; weak D call: TRBD1 (6 bases). Germline V CDR1 and CDR2: SQVTM, ANQGSEA. V gave up 7 bases and J gave up 2 bases, with 29 bases separating them. This CDR3 contains 18 residues.

This clonotype was seen ten or more times. V is TRBV6-5 and J is TRBJ2-1, with no clear D. Trimming took off 2 bases at V and 5 bases at J, with 7 bases between the two ends. Looked up from germline, CDR1 is MNHEY and CDR2 is SVGAGI. The CDR3 spans 13 residues. Here the CDR3 reads CASSYGLNNEQFF. CDR3 bases: TGTGCCAGCAGTTACGGGCTTAACAATGAGCAGTTCTTC.

The rearrangement links TRBV6-1 to TRBJ1-2; D call uncertain. Germline-derived CDR1 and CDR2 are MNHNS and SASEGT. V lost 2 bases, J lost 4 bases, and 14 bases lay in between. The CDR3 totals 15 residues. CDR3 in DNA: TGTGCCAGCAGTGAAAGTTATTTACAGATCTATGGCTACACCTTC. Translated, it gives CASSESYLQIYGYTF.

This chain connects TRBV5-5 to TRBJ1-2, with 7 positions matching TRBD1. This CDR3 contains 16 residues. The V gene end was trimmed by 3 bases and the J gene end by 5 bases; junction bases not matched to a gene: 13. Germline lookup yields CDR1 SGHKS and CDR2 YYEKEE (reference sequence). The CDR3 region has the DNA TGTGCCAGCAGCTCCTCAGTCGATCCCAGGGGGTATGGCTACACCTTC. Translation gives CASSSSVDPRGYGYTF.

The CDR3 loop is CATSRTGVTYEQYF. CDR3 coding DNA: TGTGCCACCAGCAGAACAGGGGTGACTTACGAGCAGTACTTC. V gene TRBV15 combines with J gene TRBJ2-5; 7 bases are a match to TRBD1. The J call may be wrong; the DNA end is better matched by TRBJ2-7. Germline assignment: CDR1 LNHNV and CDR2 YYDKDF (reference sequence). This CDR3 comprises 14 residues.

This sequence joins TRBV20-1 and TRBJ2-5; D is unclear. The assigned J gene may be wrong: the sequence end matches TRBJ2-1 better. The CDR3 consists of 12 residues. The germline V gene has CDR1 DFQATT and CDR2 SNEGSKA (reference sequence). Here the CDR3 DNA reads TGCAGTGCTACTGACCAGCACAATGAGCAGTTCTTC. Amino acid sequence: CSATDQHNEQFF.

The chain carries TRBV4-3 and TRBJ2-1; 8 bases match TRBD2. CDR3 length: 17 residues. Germline V CDR1 and CDR2: LGHNA, YSLEER. The V gene end was trimmed by 4 bases and the J gene end by 7 bases; junction bases not matched to a gene: 15. CDR3 in amino acids: CASSLSSLAGSGNEQFF. The CDR3 nucleotides are TGCGCCAGCAGCCTATCCAGTTTAGCGGGATCTGGTAATGAGCAGTTCTTC.

The V call is TRBV5-1, the J call TRBJ2-1; the match to TRBD2 covers 8 bases. CDR1 is SGHRS and CDR2 is YFSETQ in the germline V gene. There are 17 residues in the CDR3. V was pared by 3 bases and J by 1 base, with 9 bases of the junction left unmatched. CDR3 in DNA: TGCGCCAGCAGCTGGAATTTAGCGGGACCGTCCTACAATGAGCAGTTCTTC. It translates to CASSWNLAGPSYNEQFF.

The chain couples TRBV7-9 to TRBJ2-1; maybe TRBD2 (5 bases). The CDR3 is 14 amino acids. With 8 bases removed from V and 10 bases from J, the gap between germline ends came to 21 bases. The germline V gene encodes CDR1 SEHNR and CDR2 FQNEAQ (reference sequence). The CDR3 DNA is TGTGCCAGCCACAAACTAGTAGACCCGAGAGAGCAGTTCTTC. This translates into CASHKLVDPREQFF.

This chain connects TRBV7-2 to TRBJ2-1; 7 bases match TRBD1. Germline CDR1 and CDR2: SGHTA and FQGNSA. Trimming took 6 bases from V and 9 from J; bases not matched to a gene: 8. There are 13 residues in the CDR3. As DNA, the CDR3 is TGTGCCAGCAGACCGACAGGGTCCGGTGAGCAGTTCTTC. This encodes CASRPTGSGEQFF.

CDR3 nucleotides: TGCAGCGTGAGGACCGACGATTCGTACGAGCAGTACTTC. Encoded protein: CSVRTDDSYEQYF. The chain is built from TRBV29-1 and TRBJ2-7; D is undetermined. The V end was cut by 6 bases, the J end by 4 bases, with 16 bases between. The CDR3 runs 13 residues. Per germline, CDR1 SQVTM and CDR2 ANQGSEA.

This clonotype has a handful of counts. This rearrangement joins TRBV7-9 to TRBJ1-2, with 7 bases aligning to TRBD1. The CDR3 totals 11 residues. J gave up 12 bases and V 1 base, and 2 bases lay outside the gene matches. CDR1 is SEHNR, CDR2 FQNEAQ, per germline (reference sequence). CDR3 DNA sequence: TGTGCCAGCAGCTTAGACAGGGGACACACCTTC. Protein sequence: CASSLDRGHTF.

The rearrangement links TRBV20-1 to TRBJ2-1; maybe TRBD2 (7 bases). CDR3 length: 14 residues. The germline V gene encodes CDR1 DFQATT and CDR2 SNEGSKA (reference sequence). V was pared by 4 bases and J by 8 bases, with 18 bases between. The CDR3 is CSAIGGPISDEQFF. The CDR3 DNA sequence: TGCAGTGCTATCGGGGGGCCCATCTCGGATGAGCAGTTCTTC.

The chain uses TRBV27 and TRBJ2-1, with 7 bases that match TRBD1. The CDR3 has 15 residues. The J segment lost 3 bases and the V segment lost 6 bases, leaving 8 bases of the junction unmatched. Germline CDR1 is MNHEY and CDR2 is SMNVEV (reference sequence). CDR3 nucleotides: TGTGCCAGCAGCTCCCCCGGGACAGTCTACAATGAGCAGTTCTTC. It specifies CASSSPGTVYNEQFF.

The table lists this clonotype with a few counts. J is TRBJ1-6 and V is TRBV7-2; D is uncertain. Germline loops: CDR1 SGHTA, CDR2 FQGNSA. V was clipped by 1 base and J by 8 bases, with 12 bases between them. The CDR3 contains 15 residues. The chain's CDR3 is CASSLELRGYSPLHF. The CDR3, as DNA: TGTGCCAGCAGCTTAGAACTGAGAGGATATTCACCCCTCCACTTT.

This sequence joins TRBV6-4 and TRBJ1-5; D ambiguous. CDR1 and CDR2 (germline): MRHNA, SNTAGT. This CDR3 is 14 amino acids long. V dropped 4 bases and J dropped 7 bases, with 14 bases sitting between them. The CDR3 nucleotides read TGTGCCAGCAGTGCGGGAGTCACGGGGCAGCCCCAGCATTTT. This codes for CASSAGVTGQPQHF.

The table lists this clonotype with a few counts. This rearrangement joins TRBV12-3 or TRBV12-4 to TRBJ2-5, with unresolved D. The CDR3 contains 12 residues. The V and J ends lost 6 bases and 7 bases respectively, with 12 bases between them. The CDR3 loop reads CASSPVPGTQYF. The CDR3 DNA sequence: TGTGCCAGCAGCCCCGTCCCGGGGACCCAGTACTTC.

This clonotype was seen only a few times. V gene TRBV20-1 combines with J gene TRBJ2-7; the D gene is possibly TRBD2 (5 bases). Germline CDR1 and CDR2: DFQATT and SNEGSKA (reference sequence). Trimming removed 6 bases at V and 6 bases at J, with 15 bases between. This CDR3 region has 12 residues. CDR3 sequence reads: CSASEGEGEQYF. Here the CDR3 DNA reads TGCAGTGCGTCGGAAGGAGAGGGCGAGCAGTACTTC.

CDR3 nucleotides: TGTGCCAGCAGATTTATTAATTCCCTTGAGCAGTTCTTC. It translates to CASRFINSLEQFF. The V gene is TRBV12-3 or TRBV12-4, the J gene TRBJ2-7; D call uncertain. TRBJ2-1 matches the DNA end more closely, so the J call is doubtful. The CDR3 sequence is 13 residues long.

This clonotype was found a few times. The rearrangement uses TRBV27 and TRBJ2-7; D might be TRBD2 (5 bases). Germline-derived CDR1 and CDR2 are MNHEY and SMNVEV (reference sequence). This CDR3 comprises 15 residues. The ends were cut back, 4 bases at V and 2 bases at J, with 15 bases in the middle. The CDR3 nucleotides are TGTGCCAGCAGTTACGGGGAGAGTCTCCCCTACGAGCAGTACTTC. This sequence encodes CASSYGESLPYEQYF.